This T cell receptor (beta chain) was recorded in a study of response to subunit inactivated influenza vaccine. CDR1 and CDR2 from the germline V gene are SNHLY and FYNNEI. V lost 7 bases to trimming and J lost 0 bases; unmatched junction nucleotides: 1. The CDR3 has 13 residues. Findings and limits, study-wide: Each seasonal flu vaccination may recruit only limited new T cells, authors suggested.

This clonotype turned up a few times. The antigen is unknown. Using its own MiXCR run on the RT-PCR reads, TCRdb lists one record per CDR3 protein. This table holds approximately 680,000 distinct CDR3 sequences, 15% to 19% found once. Material: PBMCs from blood, obtained 11 to 12 days after vaccination. The V and J genes are TRBV2 and TRBJ2-3, with 7 positions matching TRBD1. This sequence was found in a man aged 50 to 59 who received an inactivated influenza vaccine. The CDR3 reads CASKGQSTDTQYF. CDR3 DNA sequence: TGTGCCAGCAAGGGACAGAGCACAGATACGCAGTATTTT. Combining the CDR3 with reference TRBV2 and TRBJ2-3 gives the whole variable domain EPEVTQTPSHQVTQMGQEVILRCVPISNHLYFYWYRQILGQKVEFLVSFYNNEISEKSEIFDDQFSVERPDGSNFTLKIRSTKLEDSAMYFCASKGQSTDTQYFGPGTRLTVL.